This entry lists 27 T cell receptor beta chains sequenced from one sample in a study of blood T cell repertoires in COVID-19. Only in-frame clones appear in the TCRdb table, and some are missing; sequencing was by immunoSEQ multiplex PCR. The sample has just over 250,000 clones, over 75% seen once. Source material: peripheral blood. All receptors derive from a woman in her forties or fifties with acute or convalescent COVID-19.

This chain connects TRBV19 to TRBJ1-1, with 7 bases fitting TRBD1. V shed 3 bases, J shed 0 bases, and the junction held 1 base outside the gene matches. Looked up from germline, CDR1 is LNHDA and CDR2 is SQIVND (reference sequence). The CDR3 consists of 14 residues. The CDR3 is CASSMGTVNTEAFF. The CDR3 DNA is TGTGCCAGTAGTATGGGGACAGTGAACACTGAAGCTTTCTTT.

The chain links TRBV27 to TRBJ2-7; 8 nucleotides match TRBD1. CDR1 is MNHEY and CDR2 is SMNVEV in the germline V gene (reference sequence). CDR3 length: 15 residues. Trimming at V came to 6 bases and at J to 2 bases, leaving 9 bases not matched to a gene. CDR3 loop: CASRRTGTGTYEQYF. Written as DNA, the CDR3 is TGTGCCAGCAGACGAACCGGGACAGGCACCTACGAGCAGTACTTC.

The chain carries TRBV4-1 and TRBJ1-6; 7 bases agree with TRBD1. This CDR3 is built from 16 residues. The germline CDR1 and CDR2 sequences are MGHRA and YSYEKL. The V gene end was trimmed by 2 bases and the J gene end by 7 bases; junction bases not matched to a gene: 8. The CDR3 loop reads CASSQPWGTENSPLHF. The CDR3 nucleotides are TGCGCCAGCAGCCAACCGTGGGGGACAGAAAATTCACCCCTCCACTTT.

This chain uses TRBV9 with TRBJ2-7; 7 nucleotides agree with TRBD2. CDR1 and CDR2 (germline): SGDLS, YYNGEE. J gave up 4 bases and V 1 base, and 5 bases lay outside the gene matches. This CDR3 has 14 amino acids. The CDR3 sequence: CASSVTSAIYEQYF. The CDR3 DNA reads as TGTGCCAGCAGCGTAACTAGCGCCATATACGAGCAGTACTTC.

This clone was found once. The V and J genes are TRBV4-3 and TRBJ2-3, with 7 bases identical to TRBD2. V was clipped by 0 bases and J by 10 bases; unmatched bases: 7. Germline CDR1 is LGHNA and CDR2 is YSLEER. The CDR3 runs to 14 residues. CDR3: CASSQDRGLAAQYF. The CDR3 coding sequence is TGCGCCAGCAGCCAAGACAGAGGGCTAGCGGCGCAGTATTTT.

The genes are TRBV5-6 and TRBJ2-7; tentative D call: TRBD1 (5 bases). Germline CDR1 and CDR2: SGHDT and YYEEEE. The CDR3 runs to 15 residues. The germline V and J ends were trimmed by 1 base and 3 bases, with 14 bases remaining between them. Written as DNA, the CDR3 is TGTGCCAGCAGCTTGAGGGGATTAAAGGGCTACGAGCAGTACTTC. The encoded protein is CASSLRGLKGYEQYF.

The gene calls are TRBV15 and TRBJ2-1; 8 nucleotides agree with TRBD1. Per the germline V gene, CDR1 is LNHNV and CDR2 is YYDKDF (reference sequence). With V trimmed by 8 bases and J by 6 bases, 15 bases remained unmatched. The CDR3 covers 16 residues. The CDR3 DNA is TGTGCCACCTCGGGACATACAACAACAGGGGGCAATGAGCAGTTCTTC. Translating it yields CATSGHTTTGGNEQFF.

The chain employs TRBV30 and TRBJ2-1, with D perhaps matching TRBD2 (5 bases). Germline V gene data show CDR1 as GTSNPN and CDR2 as SVGIG (reference sequence). The CDR3 length is 15 residues. Trimming took off 5 bases at V and 4 bases at J, with 18 bases between the two ends. The CDR3 spells CAWDSSGSYYNEQFF. The CDR3 coding sequence is TGTGCCTGGGATTCAAGCGGAAGTTATTACAATGAGCAGTTCTTC. Looking up the rest from reference TRBV30 and TRBJ2-1 gives the full variable domain: SQTIHQWPATLVQPVGSPLSLECTVEGTSNPNLYWYRQAAGRGLQLLFYSVGIGQISSEVPQNLSASRPQDRQFILSSKKLLLSDSGFYLCAWDSSGSYYNEQFFGPGTRLTVL.

As for this clone: The germline gene is not matched at one end of the junction; a read error may be the cause. Here the CDR3 reads CATGRNTGELLF. In nucleotides, the CDR3 is TGTGCCACTGGAAGAAACACCGGGGAGCTGCTTTTT. The chain employs TRBV15 and TRBJ2-2; TRBD2 is a possible D gene (5 bases). CDR1 and CDR2 from the germline V gene are LNHNV and YYDKDF (reference sequence). This CDR3 is built from 12 residues.

The chain has TRBV6-2 or TRBV6-3 and TRBJ2-1, with D perhaps TRBD2 (6 bases). This CDR3 has 14 residues. From germline, CDR1 is MNHEY and CDR2 SVGEGT. V lost 2 bases and J lost 9, with 14 bases in between. CDR3 residues: CASSYLQQGGEQFF. The DNA for the CDR3 is TGTGCCAGCAGTTACCTCCAGCAGGGAGGTGAGCAGTTCTTC.

This rearrangement joins TRBV24-1 to TRBJ2-2; TRBD1 might be the D (6 bases). Trimming removed 3 bases from V and 1 base from J, with 8 bases in between. There are 15 residues in the CDR3. The germline gives CDR1 KGHDR, CDR2 SFDVKD. CDR3 sequence (DNA): TGTGCCACCAGTGATCAGACAGGGAACACCGGGGAGCTGTTTTTT. It yields the protein CATSDQTGNTGELFF.

The genes are TRBV18 and TRBJ1-3; TRBD1 is a possible D gene (6 bases). Germline CDR1 is KGHSH and CDR2 is LQKENI. This CDR3 is built from 16 residues. Trimming stripped 4 bases from V and 4 bases from J, with 17 bases between. CDR3 sequence reads: CASSLRADSSGNTIYF. CDR3 coding DNA: TGTGCCAGCTCACTACGCGCGGACAGCTCAGGAAACACCATATATTTT.

The rearrangement links TRBV18 to TRBJ2-1; the match to TRBD2 covers 7 bases. This CDR3 comprises 14 residues. Germline trimming cut 3 bases from V and 8 bases from J; bases unmatched to any gene: 7. CDR1 is KGHSH, CDR2 LQKENI, per germline. The CDR3 nucleotides read TGTGCCAGCTCACCGAGCGGGGCCTTCGATGAGCAGTTCTTC. It translates to CASSPSGAFDEQFF.

In this sample, this clone turned up a few times. The chain links TRBV9 to TRBJ2-7; D possibly corresponds to TRBD2 (5 bases). Per the germline V gene, CDR1 is SGDLS and CDR2 is YYNGEE. Trimming stripped 0 bases from V and 7 bases from J, with 20 bases between. This CDR3 comprises 16 residues. The CDR3 region is CASSVGNSLGRGEQYF. The DNA of the CDR3 is TGTGCCAGCAGCGTAGGTAACAGCCTGGGCCGGGGAGAGCAGTACTTC. The whole variable domain, remainder taken from reference TRBV9 and TRBJ2-7, is DSGVTQTPKHLITATGQRVTLRCSPRSGDLSVYWYQQSLDQGLQFLIQYYNGEERAKGNILERFSAQQFPDLHSELNLSSLELGDSALYFCASSVGNSLGRGEQYFGPGTRLTVT.

J is TRBJ1-4 and V is TRBV2; TRBD1 matches at 7 bases. V gave up 4 bases and J gave up 0 bases; unmatched junction bases: 8. The CDR3 length is 17 residues. The germline V gene encodes CDR1 SNHLY and CDR2 FYNNEI. CDR3 residues: CASSARDRVSTNEKLFF. The CDR3 DNA follows: TGTGCCAGCAGTGCCCGGGACAGAGTCTCAACTAATGAAAAACTGTTTTTT.

This chain uses TRBV28 with TRBJ1-1; D is unresolved. V lost 2 bases and J 3 bases, leaving 10 bases between the germline ends. This CDR3 is 14 amino acids long. CDR1 and CDR2 from the germline V gene are MDHEN and SYDVKM. CDR3 DNA sequence: TGTGCCAGCAGTTTAGGCAGGCGGGACACTGAAGCTTTCTTT. As protein: CASSLGRRDTEAFF.

V is TRBV7-2 and J is TRBJ2-1; maybe TRBD1 (6 bases). The V end lost 7 bases, the J end lost 6 bases, and 19 bases lay between the germline ends. CDR1 is SGHTA, CDR2 FQGNSA, per germline. This CDR3 is built from 15 residues. This CDR3 reads CASTQVGASVNEQFF. The CDR3 DNA is TGTGCCAGCACCCAGGTGGGGGCCAGCGTCAATGAGCAGTTCTTC. The whole variable domain, filled in from reference TRBV7-2 and TRBJ2-1, reads GAGVSQSPSNKVTEKGKDVELRCDPISGHTALYWYRQSLGQGLEFLIYFQGNSAPDKSGLPSDRFSAERTGGSVSTLTIQRTQQEDSAVYLCASTQVGASVNEQFFGPGTRLTVL.

J is TRBJ1-4 and V is TRBV6-5, with a tentative D call TRBD1 (6 bases). The length of the CDR3 is 14 residues. Germline-derived CDR1 and CDR2 are MNHEY and SVGAGI. V gave up 10 bases and J gave up 6 bases, with 18 bases separating them. CDR3 in DNA: TGTGCCATCAATCCGGGACAAGCCTATGAAAAACTGTTTTTT. This translates into CAINPGQAYEKLFF.

This clone appeared a single time. The rearrangement links TRBV28 to TRBJ2-2, with D tentatively TRBD2 (5 bases). V was cut by 11 bases and J by 0 bases, with 13 bases left in between. CDR3 length: 14 amino acids. The germline V gene has CDR1 MDHEN and CDR2 SYDVKM. CDR3 loop: CAGRGNSNTGELFF. The CDR3 coding sequence is TGTGCCGGACGAGGGAATTCGAACACCGGGGAGCTGTTTTTT.

The V gene is TRBV27, the J gene TRBJ1-2, with a possible D match to TRBD1 (5 bases). This CDR3 comprises 18 residues. The V end was cut by 1 base, the J end by 0 bases, with 18 bases between. Germline CDR1 is MNHEY and CDR2 is SMNVEV (reference sequence). Written as DNA, the CDR3 is TGTGCCAGCAGTTTATTCCAGGACAAACCAAATACTAACTATGGCTACACCTTC. Translation gives CASSLFQDKPNTNYGYTF.

V usage is TRBV24-1 and J usage is TRBJ2-7; D is perhaps TRBD2 (5 bases). V was clipped by 6 bases and J by 2 bases, with 22 bases between them. Germline assignment: CDR1 KGHDR and CDR2 SFDVKD. The CDR3 consists of 17 residues. In nucleotides, the CDR3 is TGTGCCACCAGTTGCCCAGCGGAGAGTCGAGGCACCTACGAGCAGTACTTC. Protein: CATSCPAESRGTYEQYF.

This chain uses TRBV27 with TRBJ2-2; D is possibly TRBD1 (5 bases). This CDR3 is 20 amino acids long. In germline, CDR1 is MNHEY, CDR2 SMNVEV (reference sequence). Trimming pared 6 bases from V and 0 bases from J, leaving 26 bases between. The CDR3: CASSESLVPGYVANTGELFF. The CDR3 DNA follows: TGTGCCAGCAGCGAATCTCTAGTGCCAGGGTATGTTGCGAACACCGGGGAGCTGTTTTTT.

This clone was seen a few times. The chain uses TRBV7-8 and TRBJ2-7, with TRBD1 as a possible D gene (6 bases). V was trimmed by 1 base and J by 4 bases, leaving 17 bases between them. The CDR3 covers 16 residues. Germline lookup yields CDR1 SGHVS and CDR2 FQNEAQ. CDR3 DNA: TGTGCCAGCAGCTTAGGAGTAGGGGGAAGGTTGTACGAGCAGTACTTC. Encoded protein: CASSLGVGGRLYEQYF.

The chain has TRBV25-1 and TRBJ1-4, with TRBD1 as a possible D gene (5 bases). CDR1 MGHDK and CDR2 SYGVNS come from the germline V gene. This CDR3 contains 15 residues. Trimming removed 6 bases from V and 7 bases from J, with 18 bases in between. CDR3 in amino acids: CASRKTGGLSEKLFF. DNA for the CDR3: TGTGCCAGCAGGAAAACAGGAGGGTTATCTGAAAAACTGTTTTTT.

The chain couples TRBV11-2 to TRBJ1-6; D is uncertain. The CDR3 has 17 amino acids. The V gene's germline CDR1 is SGHAT and CDR2 FQNNGV. With 5 bases removed from V and 7 bases from J, the gap between germline ends came to 21 bases. In DNA, the CDR3 is TGTGCCAGCAGCCAAAGGACGGGAGGATCCACAAATTCACCCCTCCACTTT. This translates into CASSQRTGGSTNSPLHF.

V usage is TRBV7-9 and J usage is TRBJ1-1, with a weak D call TRBD1 (6 bases). Per germline, CDR1 SEHNR and CDR2 FQNEAQ (reference sequence). The CDR3 runs 14 residues. V was clipped by 4 bases and J by 0 bases, with 9 bases between them. The CDR3 sequence is CASSWGQLNTEAFF. The DNA of the CDR3 is TGTGCCAGCAGCTGGGGACAATTGAACACTGAAGCTTTCTTT. The full variable domain, with the rest looked up from reference TRBV7-9 and TRBJ1-1, is DTGVSQNPRHKITKRGQNVTFRCDPISEHNRLYWYRQTLGQGPEFLTYFQNEAQLEKSRLLSDRFSAERPKGSFSTLEIQRTEQGDSAMYLCASSWGQLNTEAFFGQGTRLTVV.

This chain links TRBV2 with TRBJ2-1, with 13 bases lining up with TRBD2. V lost 5 bases to trimming and J lost 8 bases; unmatched junction nucleotides: 6. The CDR3 totals 15 residues. The germline CDR1 and CDR2 sequences are SNHLY and FYNNEI. CDR3 protein: CASSPGLAGLYEQFF. CDR3 DNA sequence: TGTGCCAGCAGTCCGGGACTAGCGGGATTATATGAGCAGTTCTTC.